The 18 T cell receptor beta chains in this list originate from one sample, sequenced in a study of blood T cell repertoires in COVID-19. Repertoires were generated with immunoSEQ multiplex PCR, while TCRdb's copy carries only in-frame clones and drops some. This sample carries under 150,000 clones, more than 75% of them seen once, and the ten largest clones take 2% to 2.5%. Sample: peripheral blood. Receptors were obtained from a middle-aged man with active COVID-19.

This clone was seen more than once but under ten times. The chain uses TRBV2 and TRBJ2-7, with 8 bases that match TRBD1. V lost 6 bases, J lost 3 bases, and 7 bases stayed unmatched. The CDR3 covers 14 residues. CDR1 SNHLY and CDR2 FYNNEI come from the germline V gene. CDR3 in amino acids: CASRKDREVYEQYF. The CDR3 coding sequence is TGTGCCAGCAGGAAGGACAGGGAGGTCTACGAGCAGTACTTC.

The CDR3 reads CASGSSGGLEAFF. The CDR3 region has the DNA TGTGCTAGTGGTTCCTCCGGAGGGCTTGAAGCTTTCTTT. The chain joins TRBV12-5 to TRBJ1-1, with D unclear. The CDR3 consists of 13 residues. Germline CDR1 reads LGHNT; CDR2 reads FRNRAP. V was pared by 4 bases and J by 7 bases, with 13 bases between.

The chain has TRBV12-3 or TRBV12-4 and TRBJ1-2; D ambiguous. V gave up 5 bases and J gave up 3 bases, with 10 bases separating them. The CDR3 contains 13 residues. The CDR3 sequence is CASSILSHYGYTF. The CDR3 region has the DNA TGTGCCAGCAGTATTTTAAGCCACTATGGCTACACCTTC.

V and J are TRBV4-2 and TRBJ2-7, with 8 bases identical to TRBD2. V lost 1 base, J lost 2 bases, and 13 bases stayed unmatched. Germline-derived CDR1 and CDR2 are LGHNA and YNFKEQ. The CDR3 extends over 18 amino acids. The CDR3: CASSQALSGGNGAYEQYF. In DNA form, the CDR3 reads TGTGCCAGCAGCCAAGCTCTCAGCGGGGGTAATGGGGCCTACGAGCAGTACTTC.

J is TRBJ1-1 and V is TRBV6-1; D might be TRBD1 (6 bases). This CDR3 contains 12 residues. Per germline, CDR1 MNHNS and CDR2 SASEGT. Trimming took 3 bases from V and 8 from J, leaving 10 bases between them. The CDR3 region is CASSDVTGEAFF. DNA of the CDR3: TGTGCCAGCAGTGACGTTACAGGGGAAGCTTTCTTT.

The rearrangement joins TRBV21-1 to TRBJ1-5. TRBV21-1 is a pseudogene. The CDR3 spans 14 residues. In DNA form, the CDR3 reads TGTGCCAGCAGCTTGCGGGGAGGGAGGCAGCCCCAGCATTTT. Its translation: CASSLRGGRQPQHF.

The gene calls are TRBV19 and TRBJ1-1; TRBD1 might be the D (5 bases). This CDR3 spans 13 amino acids. From germline, CDR1 is LNHDA and CDR2 SQIVND (reference sequence). Trimming left V 4 bases short and J 8 bases short, with 14 bases between. CDR3 sequence: CASSTEGPGEAFF. The DNA for the CDR3 is TGTGCCAGTAGTACAGAAGGCCCAGGGGAAGCTTTCTTT.

The chain combines TRBV19 with TRBJ1-6; D not resolved. The CDR3 consists of 17 residues. Germline CDR1 and CDR2: LNHDA and SQIVND (reference sequence). The V gene lost 3 bases and the J gene lost 2 bases, with 14 bases spanning the gap. Written as DNA, the CDR3 is TGTGCCAGTAGTATCTCTCGGAGGCCAGCCTATAATTCACCCCTCCACTTT. Protein product: CASSISRRPAYNSPLHF.

The sample holds one count of this clone. The chain recombines TRBV5-1 with TRBJ1-4; 7 nucleotides line up with TRBD1. CDR1 and CDR2 (germline): SGHRS, YFSETQ. The junction had 5 bases not matched to a gene; V was cut back by 5 bases and J by 4 bases. This CDR3 spans 14 amino acids. This CDR3 is CASRLGTVNEKLFF. DNA of the CDR3: TGCGCCAGCAGATTAGGGACAGTTAATGAAAAACTGTTTTTT.

The rearrangement joins TRBV24-1 to TRBJ2-3; weak D call: TRBD2 (6 bases). The length of the CDR3 is 16 residues. The germline gives CDR1 KGHDR, CDR2 SFDVKD. V lost 4 bases and J lost 5, with 18 bases in between. The DNA for the CDR3 is TGTGCCACCAGTGACTCCGGGACCTACGGGGGAGATACGCAGTATTTT. It is translated as CATSDSGTYGGDTQYF.

The chain recombines TRBV6-5 with TRBJ1-4; 7 bases line up with TRBD1. This CDR3 region has 14 residues. V gave up 7 bases and J gave up 10 bases; unmatched junction bases: 12. The germline V gene encodes CDR1 MNHEY and CDR2 SVGAGI. CDR3: CASTSGGLLGKLFF. The CDR3 DNA reads as TGTGCCAGCACATCAGGGGGTCTCTTAGGAAAACTGTTTTTT.

CDR3: CATSDRTASSYNEQFF. The CDR3 DNA reads as TGTGCCACCAGTGATCGGACTGCGAGCTCCTACAATGAGCAGTTCTTC. The V and J genes are TRBV24-1 and TRBJ2-1, with a weak D call TRBD2 (5 bases). Germline V CDR1 and CDR2: KGHDR, SFDVKD. The length of the CDR3 is 16 residues. V shed 3 bases and J shed 0 bases, with 11 bases lying between them.

V gene TRBV19 combines with J gene TRBJ2-3, with 10 bases aligning to TRBD2. Trimming removed 5 bases from V and 2 bases from J; junction bases left unmatched: 7. CDR3 length: 16 residues. Germline CDR1 reads LNHDA; CDR2 reads SQIVND (reference sequence). Written as DNA, the CDR3 is TGTGCCAGTAGTCCTGAGCGGGGGGGCCCCACAGATACGCAGTATTTT. It specifies CASSPERGGPTDTQYF.

The rearrangement links TRBV5-6 to TRBJ2-1, with 7 bases matching TRBD1. Trimming cost V 4 bases and J 9 bases; bases outside gene matches: 4. The CDR3 runs to 12 residues. Per the germline V gene, CDR1 is SGHDT and CDR2 is YYEEEE. CDR3 in amino acids: CASSIGGIEQFF. The CDR3 DNA follows: TGTGCCAGCAGCATAGGGGGCATTGAGCAGTTCTTC.

This rearrangement joins TRBV11-3 to TRBJ2-7; 10 bases align to TRBD2. Trimming took 0 bases from V and 6 from J; bases not matched to a gene: 8. Germline V lookup: CDR1 SGHNT, CDR2 YENEEA. The CDR3 covers 16 residues. CDR3: CASSLDVIAGGLEQYF. The CDR3 DNA reads TGTGCCAGCAGCTTAGATGTGATAGCGGGGGGTCTCGAGCAGTACTTC.

The rearrangement links TRBV6-5 to TRBJ2-2, with TRBD1 identical over 8 bases. The ends lost 6 bases at V and 5 bases at J; junction bases unmatched: 2. Germline-derived CDR1 and CDR2 are MNHEY and SVGAGI. The CDR3 has 13 residues. Here the CDR3 reads CASSRQGTGELFF. The DNA of the CDR3 is TGTGCCAGCAGCAGACAGGGGACCGGGGAGCTGTTTTTT.

This rearrangement joins TRBV29-1 to TRBJ2-3; 7 bases fit TRBD1. The CDR3 extends over 13 amino acids. Germline V lookup: CDR1 SQVTM, CDR2 ANQGSEA. V lost 6 bases to trimming and J lost 0 bases; unmatched junction nucleotides: 3. The CDR3 DNA sequence: TGCAGCGTAGACAGGGAAAGCACAGATACGCAGTATTTT. This codes for CSVDRESTDTQYF.

The chain combines TRBV10-2 with TRBJ1-5, with a possible D match to TRBD1 (6 bases). Trimming pared 3 bases from V and 1 base from J, leaving 7 bases between. Germline-derived CDR1 and CDR2 are WSHSY and SAAADI. The CDR3 runs 14 residues. The CDR3 spells CASSEGGSNQPQHF. DNA for the CDR3: TGCGCCAGCAGTGAAGGGGGAAGCAATCAGCCCCAGCATTTT.